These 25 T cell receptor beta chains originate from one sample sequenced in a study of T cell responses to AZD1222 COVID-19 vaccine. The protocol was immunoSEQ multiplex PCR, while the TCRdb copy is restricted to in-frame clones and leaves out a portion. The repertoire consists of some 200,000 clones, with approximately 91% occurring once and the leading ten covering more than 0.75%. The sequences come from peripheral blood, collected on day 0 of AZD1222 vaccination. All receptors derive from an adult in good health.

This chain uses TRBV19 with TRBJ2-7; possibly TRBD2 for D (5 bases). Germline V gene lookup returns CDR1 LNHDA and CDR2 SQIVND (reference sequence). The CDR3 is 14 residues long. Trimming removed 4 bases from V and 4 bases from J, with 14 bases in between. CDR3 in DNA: TGTGCCAGTAGTAGGCAGGAGGAAAGGTACGAGCAGTACTTC. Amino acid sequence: CASSRQEERYEQYF.

CDR3 sequence (DNA): TGTGCCAGTAGTCCCAGGGGGCCTCGGCAGCCCCAGCATTTT. Translated: CASSPRGPRQPQHF. The chain links TRBV19 to TRBJ1-5; 8 bases line up with TRBD1. The CDR3 extends over 14 amino acids. In germline, CDR1 is LNHDA, CDR2 SQIVND (reference sequence). The ends lost 5 bases at V and 7 bases at J; junction bases unmatched: 7.

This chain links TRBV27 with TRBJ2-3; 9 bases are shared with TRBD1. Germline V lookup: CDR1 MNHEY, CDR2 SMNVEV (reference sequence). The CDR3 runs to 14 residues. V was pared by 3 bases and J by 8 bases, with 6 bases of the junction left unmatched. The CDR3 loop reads CASSLDRDRATQYF. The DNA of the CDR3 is TGTGCCAGCAGTTTGGACCGGGACAGGGCTACGCAGTATTTT.

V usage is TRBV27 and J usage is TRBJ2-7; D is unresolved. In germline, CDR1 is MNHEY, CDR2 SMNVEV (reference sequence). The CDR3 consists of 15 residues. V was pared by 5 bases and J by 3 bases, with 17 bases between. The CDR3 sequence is CASSPSPELGYEQYF. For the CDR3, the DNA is TGTGCCAGCAGTCCCAGCCCGGAATTGGGCTACGAGCAGTACTTC.

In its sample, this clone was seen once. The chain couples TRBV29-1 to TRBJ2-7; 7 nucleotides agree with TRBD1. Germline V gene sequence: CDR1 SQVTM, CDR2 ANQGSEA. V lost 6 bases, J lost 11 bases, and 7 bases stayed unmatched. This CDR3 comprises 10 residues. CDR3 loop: CSVEQGSKYF. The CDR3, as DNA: TGCAGCGTAGAACAGGGGTCTAAGTACTTC.

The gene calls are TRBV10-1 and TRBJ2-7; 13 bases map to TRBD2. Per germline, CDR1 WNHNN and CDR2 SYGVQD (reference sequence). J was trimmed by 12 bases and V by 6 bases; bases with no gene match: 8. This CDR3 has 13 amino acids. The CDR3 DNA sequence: TGCGCCAGCAGCATAGGACTAGCGGGAGATCGGTACTTC. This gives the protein CASSIGLAGDRYF.

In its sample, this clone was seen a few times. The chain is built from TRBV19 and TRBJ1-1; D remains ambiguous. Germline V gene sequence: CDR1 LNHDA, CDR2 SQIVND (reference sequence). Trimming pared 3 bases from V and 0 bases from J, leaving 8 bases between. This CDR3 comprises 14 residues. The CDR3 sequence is CASSMDLLNTEAFF. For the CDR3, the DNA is TGTGCCAGTAGTATGGACCTATTGAACACTGAAGCTTTCTTT.

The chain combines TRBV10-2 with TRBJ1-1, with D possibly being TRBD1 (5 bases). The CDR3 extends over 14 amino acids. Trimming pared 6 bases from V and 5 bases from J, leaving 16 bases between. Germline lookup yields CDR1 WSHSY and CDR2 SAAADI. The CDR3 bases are TGCGCCAGCAGGGCAGGGTGGGAGGAAACTGAAGCTTTCTTT. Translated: CASRAGWEETEAFF.

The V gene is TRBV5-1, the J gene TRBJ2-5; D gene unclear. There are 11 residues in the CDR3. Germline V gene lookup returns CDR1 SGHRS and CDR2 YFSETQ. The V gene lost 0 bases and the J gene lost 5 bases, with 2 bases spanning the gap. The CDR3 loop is CASSLAETQYF. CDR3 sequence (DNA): TGCGCCAGCAGCTTGGCTGAGACCCAGTACTTC.

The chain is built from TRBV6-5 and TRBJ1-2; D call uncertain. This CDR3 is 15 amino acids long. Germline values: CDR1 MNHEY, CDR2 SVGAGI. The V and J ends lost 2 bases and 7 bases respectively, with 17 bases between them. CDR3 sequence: CASSYPSDRYGGYTF. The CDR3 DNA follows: TGTGCCAGCAGTTACCCCAGTGATCGGTATGGTGGCTACACCTTC.

The CDR3 region is CASSQEVDYGYTF. The CDR3, as DNA: TGTGCCAGCAGCCAAGAGGTTGACTATGGCTACACCTTC. The rearrangement uses TRBV4-2 and TRBJ1-2; D uncertain. The CDR3 loop spans 13 amino acids. V lost 0 bases, J lost 3 bases, and 5 bases lay in between. The germline gives CDR1 LGHNA, CDR2 YNFKEQ.

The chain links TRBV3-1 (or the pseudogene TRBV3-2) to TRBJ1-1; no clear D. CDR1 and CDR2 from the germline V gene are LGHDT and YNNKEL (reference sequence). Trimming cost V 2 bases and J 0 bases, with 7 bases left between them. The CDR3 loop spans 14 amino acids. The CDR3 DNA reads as TGTGCCAGCAGCCAACCGGGCCTGAACACTGAAGCTTTCTTT. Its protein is CASSQPGLNTEAFF.

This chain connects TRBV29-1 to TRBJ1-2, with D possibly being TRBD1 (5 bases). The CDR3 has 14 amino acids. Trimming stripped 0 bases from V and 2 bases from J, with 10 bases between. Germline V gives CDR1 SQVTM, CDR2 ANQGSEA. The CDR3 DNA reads TGCAGCGTTGAAGATTTAGGGGCAAACTATGGCTACACCTTC. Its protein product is CSVEDLGANYGYTF.

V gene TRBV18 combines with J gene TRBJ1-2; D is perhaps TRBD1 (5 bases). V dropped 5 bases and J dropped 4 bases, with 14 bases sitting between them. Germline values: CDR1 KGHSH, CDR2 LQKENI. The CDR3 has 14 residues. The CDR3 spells CASSAPSDSYGYTF. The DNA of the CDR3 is TGTGCCAGCTCAGCCCCCTCAGACAGCTATGGCTACACCTTC.

The CDR3 is CASIHRDREVGCYGYTF. DNA for the CDR3: TGTGCCAGCATCCACCGGGACAGGGAGGTGGGTTGCTATGGCTACACCTTC. The chain recombines TRBV21-1 with TRBJ1-2; the table's TRBD1 call for D was not verified on the DNA. TRBV21-1 is shown as a pseudogene. CDR3 length equals 17 residues.

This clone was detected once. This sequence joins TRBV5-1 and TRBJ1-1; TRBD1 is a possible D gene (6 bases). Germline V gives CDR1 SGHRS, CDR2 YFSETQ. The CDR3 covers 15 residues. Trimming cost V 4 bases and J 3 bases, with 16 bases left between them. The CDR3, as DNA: TGCGCCAGCAGCAACAGGGCTTTGGGGTACACTGAAGCTTTCTTT. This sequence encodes CASSNRALGYTEAFF.

The CDR3, as DNA: TGTGCCAGTAGTATATGGGCAGTGGAAGGTGAAAAACTGTTTTTT. It translates to CASSIWAVEGEKLFF. The rearrangement uses TRBV19 and TRBJ1-4; D call uncertain. Germline loops: CDR1 LNHDA, CDR2 SQIVND (reference sequence). CDR3 length: 15 amino acids. Trimming pared 2 bases from V and 7 bases from J, leaving 14 bases between.

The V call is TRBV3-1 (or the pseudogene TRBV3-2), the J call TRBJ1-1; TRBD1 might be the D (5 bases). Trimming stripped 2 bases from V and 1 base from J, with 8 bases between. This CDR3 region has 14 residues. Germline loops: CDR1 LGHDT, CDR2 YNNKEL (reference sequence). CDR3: CASSQTTENTEAFF. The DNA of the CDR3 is TGTGCCAGCAGCCAAACGACAGAGAACACTGAAGCTTTCTTT.

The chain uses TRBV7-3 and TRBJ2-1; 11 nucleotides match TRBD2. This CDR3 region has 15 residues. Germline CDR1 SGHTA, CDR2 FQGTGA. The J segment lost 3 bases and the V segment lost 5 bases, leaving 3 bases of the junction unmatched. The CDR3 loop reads CASSPTSGSYNEQFF. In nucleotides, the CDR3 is TGTGCCAGCAGCCCCACTAGCGGGAGCTACAATGAGCAGTTCTTC. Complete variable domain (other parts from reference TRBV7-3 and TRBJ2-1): GAGVSQTPSNKVTEKGKYVELRCDPISGHTALYWYRQSLGQGPEFLIYFQGTGAADDSGLPNDRFFAVRPEGSVSTLKIQRTERGDSAVYLCASSPTSGSYNEQFFGPGTRLTVL.

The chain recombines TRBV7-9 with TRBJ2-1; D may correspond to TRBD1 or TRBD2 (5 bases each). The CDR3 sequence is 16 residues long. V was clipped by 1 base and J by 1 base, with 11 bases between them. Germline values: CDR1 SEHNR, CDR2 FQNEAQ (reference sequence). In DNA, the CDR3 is TGTGCCAGCAGCTTAGTGTCCGGGGCATCCTACAATGAGCAGTTCTTC. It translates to CASSLVSGASYNEQFF.

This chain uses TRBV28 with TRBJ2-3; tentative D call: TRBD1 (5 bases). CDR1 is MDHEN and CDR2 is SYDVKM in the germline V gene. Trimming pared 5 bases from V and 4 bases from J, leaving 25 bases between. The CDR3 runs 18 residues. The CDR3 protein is CASSPGFMGHSLADTQYF. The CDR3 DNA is TGTGCCAGCAGTCCAGGGTTTATGGGCCACAGCCTCGCAGATACGCAGTATTTT.

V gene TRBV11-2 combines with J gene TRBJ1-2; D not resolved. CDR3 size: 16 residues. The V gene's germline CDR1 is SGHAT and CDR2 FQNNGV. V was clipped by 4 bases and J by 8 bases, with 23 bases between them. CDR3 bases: TGTGCCAGCAGCTCCCCCCGGGAAGGGAAGGGCGTGGGCTACACCTTC. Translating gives CASSSPREGKGVGYTF.

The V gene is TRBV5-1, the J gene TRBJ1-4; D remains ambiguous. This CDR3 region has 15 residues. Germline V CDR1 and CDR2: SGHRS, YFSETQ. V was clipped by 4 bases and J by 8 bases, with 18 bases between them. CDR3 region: CASSQSGNPQEKLFF. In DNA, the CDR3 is TGCGCCAGCAGCCAAAGTGGGAATCCTCAGGAAAAACTGTTTTTT.

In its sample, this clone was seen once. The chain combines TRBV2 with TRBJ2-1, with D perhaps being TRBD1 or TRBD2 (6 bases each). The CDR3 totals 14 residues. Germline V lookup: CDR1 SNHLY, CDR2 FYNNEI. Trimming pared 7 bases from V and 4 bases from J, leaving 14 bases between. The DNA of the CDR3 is TGTGCCAGCACGAAAGGGGGGCCTTACAATGAGCAGTTCTTC. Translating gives CASTKGGPYNEQFF.

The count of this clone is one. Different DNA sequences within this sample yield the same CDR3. For the CDR3, the DNA is TGTGCCAGCAGTACCGGGACAGGGGGAAATGAGCAGTTCTTC. This gives the protein CASSTGTGGNEQFF. This chain joins TRBV27 and TRBJ2-1, with 11 bases aligning to TRBD1. The CDR3 extends over 14 amino acids. The ends lost 5 bases at V and 7 bases at J; junction bases unmatched: 4. Germline CDR1 and CDR2: MNHEY and SMNVEV (reference sequence).